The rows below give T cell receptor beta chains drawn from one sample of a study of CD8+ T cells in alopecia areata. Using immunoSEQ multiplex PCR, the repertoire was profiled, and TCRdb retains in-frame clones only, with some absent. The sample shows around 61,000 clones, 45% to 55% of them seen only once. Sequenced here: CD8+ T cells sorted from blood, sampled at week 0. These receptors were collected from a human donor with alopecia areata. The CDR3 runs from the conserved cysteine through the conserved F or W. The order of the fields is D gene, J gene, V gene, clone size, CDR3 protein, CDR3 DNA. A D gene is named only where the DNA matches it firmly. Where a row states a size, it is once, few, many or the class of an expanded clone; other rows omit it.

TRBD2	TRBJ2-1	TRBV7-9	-	CASSFVAGVNEQFF	TGTGCCAGCAGCTTTGTAGCGGGTGTGAATGAGCAGTTCTTC
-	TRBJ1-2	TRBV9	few	CASSVGAPGTIEPLMAGYTF	TGTGCCAGCAGCGTAGGGGCTCCCGGGACAATCGAGCCCTTGATGGCTGGCTACACCTTC
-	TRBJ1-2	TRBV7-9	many	CASSPLGYYGYTF	TGTGCCAGCAGCCCGTTAGGATACTACGGCTACACCTTC
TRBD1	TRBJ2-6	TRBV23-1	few	CASSQWWDRSGANVLTF	TGCGCCAGCAGTCAATGGTGGGACAGGTCTGGGGCCAACGTCCTGACTTTC
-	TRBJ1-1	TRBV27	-	CASNLSYTGRTEAFF	TGTGCCAGCAATTTATCGTATACAGGTCGAACTGAAGCTTTCTTT
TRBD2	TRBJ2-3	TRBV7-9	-	CASAASGPARTQYF	TGTGCCAGCGCCGCTAGCGGACCTGCCCGTACGCAGTATTTT
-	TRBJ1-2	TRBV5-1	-	CASSFSGDGYTF	TGCGCCAGCAGCTTTTCGGGGGATGGCTACACCTTC
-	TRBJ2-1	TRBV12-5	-	CASGLGNEQFF	TGTGCTAGTGGTTTGGGCAATGAGCAGTTCTTC
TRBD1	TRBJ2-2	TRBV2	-	CASSEWTGGDGELFF	TGTGCCAGCAGTGAATGGACAGGGGGGGACGGGGAGCTGTTTTTT
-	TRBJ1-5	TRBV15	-	CATSMERRDQPQHF	TGTGCCACCAGCATGGAAAGGAGAGATCAGCCCCAGCATTTT
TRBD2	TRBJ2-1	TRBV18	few	CASSPTSGYNEQFF	TGTGCCAGCTCACCGACTAGCGGCTACAATGAGCAGTTCTTC
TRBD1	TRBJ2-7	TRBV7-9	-	CASSFTGTAYEQYF	TGTGCCAGCAGCTTCACCGGGACAGCCTACGAGCAGTACTTC
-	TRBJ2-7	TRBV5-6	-	CASSSPRHEQYF	TGTGCCAGCAGCTCCCCGCGCCACGAGCAGTACTTC
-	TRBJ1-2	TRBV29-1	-	CSVQGFNYGYTF	TGCAGCGTCCAGGGATTTAACTATGGCTACACCTTC
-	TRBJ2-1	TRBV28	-	CASSPGLRMFGNEQFF	TGTGCCAGCAGTCCGGGACTGAGAATGTTCGGCAATGAGCAGTTCTTC
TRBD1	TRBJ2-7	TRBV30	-	CAWSVGTARYYEQYF	TGTGCCTGGAGTGTCGGGACAGCACGTTACTACGAGCAGTACTTC
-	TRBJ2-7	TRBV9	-	CASSVGGSAYEQYF	TGTGCCAGCAGCGTCGGGGGATCGGCCTACGAGCAGTACTTC
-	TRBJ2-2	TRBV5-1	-	CASNTEESGLSNTGELFF	TGCGCCAGCAACACAGAGGAGAGCGGCCTCTCGAACACCGGGGAGCTGTTTTTT
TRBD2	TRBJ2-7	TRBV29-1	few	CSVGGRAYEQYF	TGCAGCGTTGGCGGGAGAGCCTACGAGCAGTACTTC
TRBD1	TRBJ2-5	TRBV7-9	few	CASSPGTGPMETQYF	TGTGCCAGCAGCCCCGGGACAGGGCCGATGGAGACCCAGTACTTC
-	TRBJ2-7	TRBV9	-	CASSLEASAYEQYF	TGTGCCAGCAGCTTAGAGGCTAGCGCCTACGAGCAGTACTTC
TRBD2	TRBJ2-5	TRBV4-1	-	CASRATSGRHETQYF	TGCGCCAGCAGGGCTACTAGCGGGAGACATGAGACCCAGTACTTC
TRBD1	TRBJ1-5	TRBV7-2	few	CASSFRTGRYSNQPQHF	TGTGCCAGCAGTTTTAGGACAGGGAGGTACAGCAATCAGCCCCAGCATTTT
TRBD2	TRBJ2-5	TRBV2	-	CASTPLIASGSGETQYF	TGTGCCAGCACCCCGTTAATTGCTAGCGGGAGTGGGGAGACCCAGTACTTC
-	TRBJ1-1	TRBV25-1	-	CASSGHTGYTEAFF	TGTGCCAGCAGTGGACATACAGGGTACACTGAAGCTTTCTTT